This T cell receptor beta chain was identified in a study of T cell repertoires in cytomegalovirus infection. As for the study in general: HLA-C-restricted CMV epitopes, recently identified, and well-studied HLA-B-restricted ones were used by the study. CMV infection plus the matching HLA type was flagged by public TCR beta signatures.

Germline V gene data show CDR1 as MRHNA and CDR2 as SNTAGT. Trimming stripped 4 bases from V and 7 bases from J, with 10 bases between. The CDR3 contains 12 residues. Turning to this clonotype: Its matching antigen is unknown.

TCRdb re-analysed the reads in MiXCR, keeping a single row per CDR3 protein. Of roughly 990,000 distinct CDR3 sequences listed, approximately 32% are singletons. The sequence came from a human donor in good health (CMV status not recorded). Some clones in this sample may be carry-over from other donors' samples. This chain joins TRBV6-4 and TRBJ1-2; unclear D gene. Sequences were derived from cultured CD8+ T cells from PBMCs, sampled from culture after CMV antigen stimulation. The CDR3 here is CASSGTQSGYTF. The CDR3 bases are TGTGCCAGCAGTGGTACACAATCTGGCTACACCTTC.